The rows below give T cell receptor beta chains drawn from one sample of a study of memory CD4+ T cells and cytomegalovirus serostatus. Sequencing was performed with immunoSEQ multiplex PCR; in TCRdb, only in-frame clones are kept and a portion is missing. The data hold 50,000 or so clones, with roughly four fifths observed a single time. Sequencing input: memory CD4+ T cells from blood. The receptors derive from an adult in good health and CMV-seronegative. Both conserved end residues are part of each CDR3. Each record gives: J gene, D gene, V gene, clone size, CDR3 DNA, CDR3 protein. A D gene is named only where the DNA matches it firmly. Clone size, where shown, is once, few, many, or a class for clones that have expanded.

>TRBJ1-5|.|TRBV25-1|few
TGTGCCAGCAGTCGAGGACAAAGCAATCAGCCCCAGCATTTT
CASSRGQSNQPQHF
>TRBJ1-2|.|TRBV19|.
TGTGCCAGTAGTACCCCAGGGTTGGGCTATGGCTACACCTTC
CASSTPGLGYGYTF
>TRBJ1-5|TRBD1|TRBV7-2|.
TGTGCCAGCAGCGGCGGGACAGGTGGAGGCCAGCCCCAGCATTTT
CASSGGTGGGQPQHF
>TRBJ1-1|.|TRBV18|.
TGTGCCAGCTCACGAACCAACGGGAACACTGAAGCTTTCTTT
CASSRTNGNTEAFF
>TRBJ1-3|TRBD1|TRBV7-9|.
TGTGCCAGCAGCCTGACAGGGGGAGGAAACACCATATATTTT
CASSLTGGGNTIYF
>TRBJ1-1|.|TRBV12-2|few
TGTGCAAGTCGCTTAGCGAGCGGGGGATCGGGTGAAGCTTTCTTT
CASRLASGGSGEAFF
>TRBJ1-1|.|TRBV29-1|few
TGCAGCGTTAACACAGGCCCTGAAGCTTTCTTT
CSVNTGPEAFF
>TRBJ1-1|.|TRBV18|.
TGTGCCAGCTCTCCCGACGGGGGAATCAAAGCTTTCTTT
CASSPDGGIKAFF
>TRBJ2-1|.|TRBV5-1|.
TGCGCCAGTCAACGGGACGGCTCCTACAATGAGCAGTTCTTC
CASQRDGSYNEQFF
>TRBJ2-1|.|TRBV5-1|.
TGCGCCAGCAGCTTGGAGGCCTTTTACAATGAGCAGTTCTTC
CASSLEAFYNEQFF
>TRBJ2-1|.|TRBV18|.
TGTGCCAGCTCACCGAGCCGGACGGGATACAATGAGCAGTTCTTC
CASSPSRTGYNEQFF
>TRBJ1-1|.|TRBV5-8|.
TGTGCCAGCAGCTTGTCGGACACTCCTTTCACTCAGAACACTGAAGCTTTCTTT
CASSLSDTPFTQNTEAFF
>TRBJ1-1|.|TRBV5-1|.
TGCGCCAGCAGCTTGGCCGTCGATATGAACACTGAAGCTTTCTTT
CASSLAVDMNTEAFF
>TRBJ2-2|TRBD1|TRBV11-3|.
TGTGCCAGCAGCTTAGGGGACAGCTACACCGGGGAGCTGTTTTTT
CASSLGDSYTGELFF
>TRBJ2-7|.|TRBV7-2|once
TGTGCCAGCAGCTTAGTGTCCAACTACGAGCAGTACTTC
CASSLVSNYEQYF
>TRBJ2-6|.|TRBV6-1|.
TGTGCCAGCACGTACTCTGGGGCCAACGTCCTGACTTTC
CASTYSGANVLTF
>TRBJ1-5|.|TRBV5-6|.
TGTGCCAGCAGCTTTCAAAATCAGCCCCAGCATTTT
CASSFQNQPQHF
>TRBJ2-3|TRBD1|TRBV19|.
TGTGCCAGTGCTGGACAGGGGAAGGGGACGCAGTATTTT
CASAGQGKGTQYF
>TRBJ2-3|.|TRBV5-1|few
TGCGCCAGCAGCCCGGGACTGGCCACAGATACGCAGTATTTT
CASSPGLATDTQYF
>TRBJ2-7|TRBD1|TRBV10-2|few
TGCGCCAGCGACACCGGGACAGGGGTCCACGAGCAGTACTTC
CASDTGTGVHEQYF
>TRBJ1-4|.|TRBV5-1|few
TGCGCCAGCAGCTTGGCCCCTTCGGGGGCTCGGGAAAAACTGTTTTTT
CASSLAPSGAREKLFF
>TRBJ1-1|TRBD1|TRBV9|.
TGTGCCAGCAGCGCTAGGGGGGACAGCCACAACACTGAAGCTTTCTTT
CASSARGDSHNTEAFF
>TRBJ1-2|.|TRBV5-1|.
TGCGCCAGCAGCCCCCGTTTAGACACGGCCGGGGGCTACACCTTC
CASSPRLDTAGGYTF
>TRBJ2-3|.|TRBV9|.
TGTGCCAGCAGCTTAGCAAGCACAGATACGCAGTATTTT
CASSLASTDTQYF
>TRBJ2-3|.|TRBV6-5|.
TGTGCCAGCAGACAAGACGGCTCCACAGATACGCAGTATTTT
CASRQDGSTDTQYF
>TRBJ1-4|.|TRBV6-1|.
TGTGCCAGCAGTGTACGGACCGGGACGGCTAATGAAAAACTGTTTTTT
CASSVRTGTANEKLFF
>TRBJ1-4|.|TRBV28|.
TGTGCCAGCGGGGCGGGGCCAGGGGAAAAACTGTTTTTT
CASGAGPGEKLFF
>TRBJ2-7|TRBD1|TRBV29-1|.
TGCAGCGTTCTCAGACAGGGGGTGAACGAGCAGTACTTC
CSVLRQGVNEQYF
>TRBJ2-1|.|TRBV7-2|once
TGTGCCAGCAGGTCAGGACGAGACAATGAGCAGTTCTTC
CASRSGRDNEQFF
>TRBJ1-1|.|TRBV30|few
TGTGCCTGGAGTAAACCGAACACTGAAGCTTTCTTT
CAWSKPNTEAFF
>TRBJ2-1|TRBD2|TRBV6-5|.
TGTGCCAGCAGTTACGGGACTAGCGTGGATGAGCAGTTCTTC
CASSYGTSVDEQFF
>TRBJ1-6|.|TRBV27|.
TGTGCCAGCAGTTTAGTTTTAGGGGTTGGTTCACCCCTCCACTTT
CASSLVLGVGSPLHF
>TRBJ1-2|.|TRBV19|.
TGTGCCAGTAGTATGGGGTATGGCTACACCTTC
CASSMGYGYTF
>TRBJ1-1|.|TRBV18|.
TGTGCCAGCTCACCACAAACGCAGAACACTGAAGCTTTCTTT
CASSPQTQNTEAFF
>TRBJ2-3|TRBD1|TRBV5-1|.
TGCGCCAGCAGCTCCACGCCCCGTGGGACAGCCACAGATACGCAGTATTTT
CASSSTPRGTATDTQYF
>TRBJ2-1|.|TRBV9|.
TGTGCCAGCAGCGTAGTTTGGGGGCAAAACAATGAGCAGTTCTTC
CASSVVWGQNNEQFF
>TRBJ1-6|.|TRBV9|.
TGTGCCAGCAGCCCCGGGGTGACTTGGGGAAATTCACCCCTCCACTTT
CASSPGVTWGNSPLHF
>TRBJ2-2|TRBD1|TRBV5-1|few
TGCGCCAGCAGCGCGGGACAGGGGGTATTGAACACCGGGGAGCTGTTTTTT
CASSAGQGVLNTGELFF
>TRBJ2-7|.|TRBV7-2|.
TGTGCCAGCAGCCCATCCCCGCACACCTACGAGCAGTACTTC
CASSPSPHTYEQYF
>TRBJ2-7|.|TRBV6-1|.
TGTGCCAGCAGCTCGTTACCCTACGAGCAGTACTTC
CASSSLPYEQYF
>TRBJ1-1|.|TRBV27|.
TGTGCCAGCAGTTTACGGCCAGGGCGAGAATCTGAAGCTTTCTTT
CASSLRPGRESEAFF
>TRBJ1-1|.|TRBV29-1|.
TGCAGCGGGAGATGGTCGCACACTGAAGCTTTCTTT
CSGRWSHTEAFF
>TRBJ2-1|TRBD2|TRBV19|.
TGTGCCAGTCGGCCGGGAGGGGGCAATGAGCAGTTCTTC
CASRPGGGNEQFF
>TRBJ1-4|TRBD1|TRBV9|.
TGTGCCAGCAGCCCCGACAGGGAGATCCTTACGGAAAAACTGTTTTTT
CASSPDREILTEKLFF
>TRBJ1-5|.|TRBV10-1|.
TGCGCCAGCAGTGATAGGGGGGCGCGAAGCAATCAGCCCCAGCATTTT
CASSDRGARSNQPQHF
>TRBJ2-1|TRBD2|TRBV7-8|.
TGTGCCAGCCACTTAACTAGCGGGATCAATGAGCAGTTCTTC
CASHLTSGINEQFF
>TRBJ1-2|.|TRBV6-5|.
TGTGCCAGCAGTCGCGAGCTGTCACAGAACTATGGCTACACCTTC
CASSRELSQNYGYTF
>TRBJ2-7|.|TRBV7-9|.
TGTGCCAGCAGCCCTAGGACAGCGATAAACTACGAGCAGTACTTC
CASSPRTAINYEQYF
>TRBJ2-5|TRBD2|TRBV5-1|.
TGCGCCAGCAGCGATATAGCGGGATCCGGGACCCAGTACTTC
CASSDIAGSGTQYF
>TRBJ1-3|.|TRBV2|.
TGTGCCAGCAGTGAAGGGAAGGGAGCTGGAAACACCATATATTTT
CASSEGKGAGNTIYF
>TRBJ1-4|.|TRBV4-2|.
TGTGCCAGCAGCCCTCCGCGGGGGACTAATGAAAAACTGTTTTTT
CASSPPRGTNEKLFF
>TRBJ2-2|TRBD2|TRBV5-1|.
TGCGCCAGCTCACACCCAGCGGGGGGGCTCAGGGAGCTGTTTTTT
CASSHPAGGLRELFF
>TRBJ2-3|.|TRBV6-1|.
TGTGCCAGCAGTGTGGGGGCCTTCTCCTCAGATACGCAGTATTTT
CASSVGAFSSDTQYF
>TRBJ1-2|.|TRBV20-1|.
TGCAGTGCTAGATCGGGGGCCGGCTACACCTTC
CSARSGAGYTF
>TRBJ1-5|.|TRBV12-5|.
TGTGCTAGTGGTTTAATAAGCAATCAGCCCCAGCATTTT
CASGLISNQPQHF
>TRBJ2-2|TRBD2|TRBV30|.
TGTGCCTGGAGTCCCGGACTAGCGAACACCGGGGAGCTGTTTTTT
CAWSPGLANTGELFF
>TRBJ2-1|.|TRBV28|.
TGTGCCAGCAGAACAGGGCGCAATGAGCAGTTCTTC
CASRTGRNEQFF
>TRBJ2-5|.|TRBV9|.
TGTGCCAGCAGCGTAGGACAGGCTGGAGAGACCCAGTACTTC
CASSVGQAGETQYF